This TCR beta chain was sequenced for a study of cytomegalovirus exposure and HLA in healthy donors. General observations from the study: Most of the TCR beta V segments (in an earlier analysis) were productive either about 87% or about 30% of the time. As a later analysis showed, a missense DCLRE1C variant was linked to trimming of TCR beta V- and J-genes. Cytomegalovirus association was listed for around 170 TCR beta chains. The classifier reportedly diagnosed cytomegalovirus status with high specificity and sensitivity.

Comments on this clone: The antigen remains unidentified.

The primer mix had 60 Vbeta and 13 Jbeta primers. The repertoire was sequenced with immunoSEQ multiplex PCR; TCRdb's copy has only in-frame clones and lacks some. Among 190,000 or so clones listed, roughly 80% were seen once. Germline V gene data show CDR1 as MGHRA and CDR2 as YSYEKL. The CDR3 runs to 17 residues. J was trimmed by 3 bases and V by 3 bases; bases with no gene match: 5. This clonotype originated in a man aged 45 to 65 in good health and CMV-seronegative. The V and J genes are TRBV4-1 and TRBJ2-7; the match to TRBD2 covers 16 bases. Sequenced: PBMCs. CDR3 bases: TGCGCCAGCAGCCACGGGACTAGCGGGAGGGGATACTACGAGCAGTACTTC. Its translation is CASSHGTSGRGYYEQYF.